These 27 T cell receptor beta chains came from one sample sequenced in a study of control samples from healthy donors and cancer patients. Clones were sequenced by immunoSEQ multiplex PCR, and TCRdb holds only the in-frame ones, with some missing. Here the sample spans about 130,000 clones, around 92% being singletons. Sequencing was done on a sample of PBMCs. The receptors come from a man older than 75 with head and neck cancer.

J is TRBJ2-7 and V is TRBV19, with D tentatively TRBD1 (6 bases). Germline-derived CDR1 and CDR2 are LNHDA and SQIVND (reference sequence). This CDR3 is built from 13 residues. V was trimmed by 10 bases and J by 0 bases, leaving 13 bases between them. CDR3: CATLGASSYEQYF. DNA for the CDR3: TGTGCCACCCTGGGGGCGAGCTCCTACGAGCAGTACTTC.

CDR3: CASSFRQGRRLGANVLTF. CDR3 in DNA: TGTGCCAGCAGTTTTCGGCAGGGGCGTCGGTTGGGGGCCAACGTCCTGACTTTC. The chain recombines TRBV27 with TRBJ2-6, with D tentatively TRBD1 (6 bases). Trimming stripped 3 bases from V and 4 bases from J, with 19 bases between. Germline values: CDR1 MNHEY, CDR2 SMNVEV (reference sequence). There are 18 residues in the CDR3. Filled out from reference TRBV27 and TRBJ2-6, the complete variable domain reads EAQVTQNPRYLITVTGKKLTVTCSQNMNHEYMSWYRQDPGLGLRQIYYSMNVEVTDKGDVPEGYKVSRKEKRNFPLILESPSPNQTSLYFCASSFRQGRRLGANVLTFGAGSRLTVL.

V is TRBV27 and J is TRBJ1-2; a possible D gene is TRBD1 (5 bases). V lost 0 bases and J lost 4, with 6 bases in between. This CDR3 has 13 residues. Germline V gives CDR1 MNHEY, CDR2 SMNVEV (reference sequence). This CDR3 is CASSLSGVYGYTF. CDR3 bases: TGTGCCAGCAGTTTATCAGGGGTCTATGGCTACACCTTC.

V is TRBV29-1 and J is TRBJ2-1; 9 positions agree with TRBD1. CDR3 length equals 14 residues. V dropped 5 bases and J dropped 4; count of bases not matched to a gene: 6. Germline-derived CDR1 and CDR2 are SQVTM and ANQGSEA. CDR3 sequence: CSVPPGTGYNEQFF. The DNA for the CDR3 is TGCAGCGTTCCTCCTGGGACAGGGTACAATGAGCAGTTCTTC.

J is TRBJ2-2 and V is TRBV5-1, with TRBD2 matching 13 bases. The CDR3 is made up of 18 amino acids. J was trimmed by 0 bases and V by 0 bases; bases with no gene match: 2. The germline V gene encodes CDR1 SGHRS and CDR2 YFSETQ. The CDR3 sequence: CASSLGLAGGPNTGELFF. The CDR3, as DNA: TGCGCCAGCAGCTTGGGACTAGCGGGGGGCCCGAACACCGGGGAGCTGTTTTTT.

The chain combines TRBV19 with TRBJ2-7; weak D call: TRBD1 (6 bases). This CDR3 has 12 residues. The ends were cut back, 7 bases at V and 2 bases at J, with 9 bases in the middle. Germline CDR1 is LNHDA and CDR2 is SQIVND (reference sequence). The CDR3 spells CASTGQTYEQYF. CDR3 DNA: TGTGCCAGTACCGGACAGACCTACGAGCAGTACTTC.

To note about this clone: Other DNA variants within this sample encode the same CDR3. The gene calls are TRBV9 and TRBJ2-7; possibly TRBD2 for D (5 bases). The germline V gene encodes CDR1 SGDLS and CDR2 YYNGEE. The CDR3 is made up of 14 amino acids. Deletions cut 0 bases from V and 2 bases from J, with 9 bases between. The CDR3 bases are TGTGCCAGCAGCGTAGGGACCGGGACCTACGAGCAGTACTTC. Its translation is CASSVGTGTYEQYF.

This rearrangement joins TRBV5-1 to TRBJ2-6, with 7 bases aligning to TRBD2. V lost 4 bases and J lost 2; bases outside the gene matches: 6. Germline CDR1 SGHRS, CDR2 YFSETQ. This CDR3 comprises 16 residues. CDR3 sequence (DNA): TGCGCCAGCAGCGCGACGAGCGGGACTGGGGCCAACGTCCTGACTTTC. Translating gives CASSATSGTGANVLTF. Supplemented by reference TRBV5-1 and TRBJ2-6, the full variable domain reads KAGVTQTPRYLIKTRGQQVTLSCSPISGHRSVSWYQQTPGQGLQFLFEYFSETQRNKGNFPGRFSGRQFSNSRSEMNVSTLELGDSALYLCASSATSGTGANVLTFGAGSRLTVL.

The V gene is TRBV19, the J gene TRBJ1-2; maybe TRBD1 (5 bases). V was shortened by 6 bases and J by 11 bases, with 13 bases between the two germline ends. CDR1 is LNHDA and CDR2 is SQIVND in the germline V gene (reference sequence). The CDR3 extends over 11 amino acids. The CDR3 DNA sequence: TGTGCCAGTAGCCCGGGACGGACTTACACCTTC. This sequence encodes CASSPGRTYTF.

The chain recombines TRBV7-9 with TRBJ1-1; possibly TRBD1 for D (6 bases). Germline CDR1 reads SEHNR; CDR2 reads FQNEAQ (reference sequence). V was shortened by 5 bases and J by 1 base, with 11 bases between the two germline ends. The CDR3 has 14 residues. DNA for the CDR3: TGTGCCAGCAGCAGGACAGATCCGAACACTGAAGCTTTCTTT. As protein: CASSRTDPNTEAFF.

This chain uses TRBV10-3 with TRBJ2-5; 8 positions match TRBD1. CDR3 length equals 17 residues. Germline-derived CDR1 and CDR2 are ENHRY and SYGVKD. Germline trimming cut 6 bases from V and 2 bases from J; bases unmatched to any gene: 14. The CDR3 bases are TGTGCCATCAGCCACTCCGACAGGGGATCTTTTCAAGAGACCCAGTACTTC. It codes for CAISHSDRGSFQETQYF.

This clone was seen only once. This chain connects TRBV29-1 to TRBJ1-6, with TRBD1 as a possible D gene (6 bases). V gave up 7 bases and J gave up 7 bases, with 17 bases separating them. CDR1 and CDR2 from the germline V gene are SQVTM and ANQGSEA. The CDR3 sequence is 14 residues long. The CDR3 spells CSARGTQGNSPLHF. Here the CDR3 DNA reads TGCAGCGCCCGGGGCACCCAGGGGAATTCACCCCTCCACTTT.

The V and J genes are TRBV9 and TRBJ1-3, with D unclear. CDR3 size: 13 residues. The V gene's germline CDR1 is SGDLS and CDR2 YYNGEE. Trimming took off 4 bases at V and 0 bases at J, with 5 bases between the two ends. CDR3 residues: CASSHISGNTIYF. The DNA for the CDR3 is TGTGCCAGCAGCCATATCTCTGGAAACACCATATATTTT.

V is TRBV30 and J is TRBJ1-6; D gene unclear. Germline V gene sequence: CDR1 GTSNPN, CDR2 SVGIG (reference sequence). Trimming removed 4 bases from V and 13 bases from J, with 20 bases in between. The CDR3 loop spans 14 amino acids. CDR3 region: CAWNVDFLVRPLHF. The DNA for the CDR3 is TGTGCCTGGAACGTGGACTTCTTGGTGCGGCCCCTCCACTTT.

The chain couples TRBV10-3 to TRBJ2-3, with D possibly TRBD2 on 5 matching bases. Germline CDR1 ENHRY, CDR2 SYGVKD. Between the trimmed V and J ends, which lost 4 bases and 0 bases, there was a span of 11 bases. The CDR3 length is 15 residues. CDR3 bases: TGTGCCATCAGTGGGAGCGGAACTAGCACAGATACGCAGTATTTT. Amino acids: CAISGSGTSTDTQYF.

The J gene is TRBJ2-3, the V gene TRBV5-4; D call uncertain. Germline V gene sequence: CDR1 SGHNT, CDR2 YYREEE (reference sequence). V lost 3 bases and J 1 base, leaving 6 bases between the germline ends. This CDR3 contains 13 residues. CDR3 DNA sequence: TGTGCCAGCAGCTCCTTTGGCACAGATACGCAGTATTTT. Translation gives CASSSFGTDTQYF.

This clone occurred once. This rearrangement joins TRBV27 to TRBJ2-5; 7 bases fit TRBD1. CDR3 size: 15 residues. After removal of 3 bases from V and 3 bases from J, the junction contained 7 bases not matched to a gene. CDR1 and CDR2 from the germline V gene are MNHEY and SMNVEV (reference sequence). CDR3 bases: TGTGCCAGCAGTTTTCTGGGACAGTTAAAAGAGACCCAGTACTTC. Its translation: CASSFLGQLKETQYF.

The V call is TRBV6-5, the J call TRBJ1-2; TRBD1 is a possible D gene (6 bases). Trimming took 7 bases from V and 7 from J, leaving 13 bases between them. The CDR3 runs to 12 residues. Germline CDR1 reads MNHEY; CDR2 reads SVGAGI. The CDR3 reads CASTYTGSGYTF. The CDR3 DNA is TGTGCCAGCACCTATACAGGGTCTGGCTACACCTTC.

The genes are TRBV2 and TRBJ1-2, with D maybe TRBD1 (5 bases). Germline loops: CDR1 SNHLY, CDR2 FYNNEI. This CDR3 contains 13 residues. V lost 3 bases, J lost 6 bases, and 11 bases lay in between. This CDR3 reads CASSEGTGDGYTF. The CDR3 DNA is TGTGCCAGCAGTGAGGGGACGGGGGATGGCTACACCTTC.

The V gene is TRBV5-1, the J gene TRBJ1-2; D unresolved. The germline V and J ends were trimmed by 4 bases and 5 bases, with 12 bases remaining between them. The CDR3 length is 13 residues. The germline V gene encodes CDR1 SGHRS and CDR2 YFSETQ. The CDR3 nucleotides read TGCGCCAGCAGCCCATCCCCCTCTTATGGCTACACCTTC. Translating it yields CASSPSPSYGYTF.

The chain uses TRBV10-2 and TRBJ2-3, with 11 bases matching TRBD2. The CDR3 covers 15 residues. J lost 6 bases, V lost 3 bases, and 5 bases had no gene match. Germline V gene data show CDR1 as WSHSY and CDR2 as SAAADI. The CDR3 sequence: CASSDSGREWDTQYF. CDR3 sequence (DNA): TGCGCCAGCAGTGATAGCGGGAGGGAGTGGGATACGCAGTATTTT.

The chain combines TRBV5-8 with TRBJ1-2; 8 bases align to TRBD1. The CDR3 contains 14 residues. Per germline, CDR1 SGHTS and CDR2 YDEGEE. Germline trimming cut 4 bases from V and 5 bases from J; bases unmatched to any gene: 7. CDR3 protein: CASSREDREYGYTF. CDR3 nucleotides: TGTGCCAGCAGCCGCGAGGACAGGGAATATGGCTACACCTTC.

The V call is TRBV11-3, the J call TRBJ2-2; D remains unclear. The CDR3 spans 13 residues. Germline V gives CDR1 SGHNT, CDR2 YENEEA. V was shortened by 1 base and J by 6 bases, with 6 bases between the two germline ends. DNA of the CDR3: TGTGCCAGCAGCTTAGGCGGTGCCGGGGAGCTGTTTTTT. Amino acids: CASSLGGAGELFF.

The gene calls are TRBV19 and TRBJ1-2; D possibly corresponds to TRBD1 (5 bases). This CDR3 contains 13 residues. V was trimmed by 6 bases and J by 0 bases, leaving 8 bases between them. The V gene's germline CDR1 is LNHDA and CDR2 SQIVND (reference sequence). CDR3 region: CASRRDPNYGYTF. The CDR3 bases are TGTGCCAGTAGGAGGGACCCTAACTATGGCTACACCTTC.

CDR3 amino acids: CASSRTGGGVTQYF. CDR3 nucleotide sequence: TGTGCCAGTAGTAGGACAGGGGGCGGTGTGACCCAGTACTTC. The chain uses TRBV19 and TRBJ2-5; 11 nucleotides match TRBD1. Losses at the gene ends were 4 bases for V and 7 bases for J; bases not matched to a gene: 5. CDR1 LNHDA and CDR2 SQIVND come from the germline V gene (reference sequence). CDR3 length: 14 amino acids.

The CDR3 nucleotides read TGCAGTGCTAGTAAGCGGGAGGGAAGCACAGATACGCAGTATTTT. Encoded protein: CSASKREGSTDTQYF. The rearrangement joins TRBV20-1 to TRBJ2-3; 10 nucleotides match TRBD2. The V gene end was trimmed by 3 bases and the J gene end by 0 bases; junction bases not matched to a gene: 3. Germline values: CDR1 DFQATT, CDR2 SNEGSKA (reference sequence). This CDR3 comprises 15 residues.

This sequence joins TRBV9 and TRBJ2-7, with 7 positions matching TRBD2. The CDR3 is 13 amino acids. Germline lookup yields CDR1 SGDLS and CDR2 YYNGEE. Losses at the gene ends were 2 bases for V and 7 bases for J; bases not matched to a gene: 6. CDR3 sequence (DNA): TGTGCCAGCAGCGTCCGGGCTAGCGGAGAGCAGTACTTC. As protein: CASSVRASGEQYF.